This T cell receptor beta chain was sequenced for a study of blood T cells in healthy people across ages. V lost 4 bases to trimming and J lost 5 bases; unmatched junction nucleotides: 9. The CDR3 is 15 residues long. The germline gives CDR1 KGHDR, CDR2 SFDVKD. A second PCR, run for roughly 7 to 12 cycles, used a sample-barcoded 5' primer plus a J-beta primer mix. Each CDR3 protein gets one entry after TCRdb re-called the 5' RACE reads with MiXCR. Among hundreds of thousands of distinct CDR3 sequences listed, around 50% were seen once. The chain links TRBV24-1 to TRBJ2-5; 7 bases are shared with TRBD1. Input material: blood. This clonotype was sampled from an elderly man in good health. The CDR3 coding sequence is TGTGCCACCAGTGACCGCTCGACAGGGACGGAGACCCAGTACTTC. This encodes CATSDRSTGTETQYF.